The T cell receptor (beta chain) under discussion was sequenced for a study of OX40 agonist ivuxolimab in advanced cancers. Study details: Each dose-escalation patient presented with hepatocellular carcinoma, melanoma, renal cell or head and neck cancer. General study findings and limits: Expansion of clones was among the lowest in partial responders at 0.1-3.0 mg/kg.

The method was immunoSEQ multiplex PCR; TCRdb's version includes in-frame clones alone and lacks a portion of them. Counted here are about 56,000 clones, roughly nine tenths occurring once; the ten biggest clones make up approximately 10%. A single count supports this clone. Its target is unknown. There are 12 residues in the CDR3. V lost 3 bases and J 0 bases, leaving 5 bases between the germline ends. Germline values: CDR1 GTSNPN, CDR2 SVGIG (reference sequence). The sequencing here drew on CD4+ or CD8+ T cells sorted from blood, taken in a trial of the OX40 agonist ivuxolimab. This chain links TRBV30 with TRBJ1-2; D is undetermined. The TCR comes from an adult with an advanced solid tumor such as melanoma, head and neck, liver or kidney cancer. CDR3 coding DNA: TGTGCCTGGAGGAAAGCTAACTATGGCTACACCTTC. This translates into CAWRKANYGYTF.